The 32 T cell receptor beta chains below all came from one sample that was sequenced in a study of blood T cell repertoires in COVID-19. TCRdb's table, derived via immunoSEQ multiplex PCR, lists solely in-frame clones and lacks some. The data show roughly 200,000 clones, around 90% seen once. The sample was peripheral blood. These receptors were obtained from a woman aged 18-29 years who had recovered from COVID-19.

In its sample, this clone was seen a few times. The same CDR3 can be traced to other DNA sequences in this sample. J is TRBJ1-1 and V is TRBV30; D is uncertain. CDR1 and CDR2 from the germline V gene are GTSNPN and SVGIG (reference sequence). This CDR3 is 12 amino acids long. V lost 0 bases, J lost 5 bases, and 7 bases lay in between. CDR3 nucleotides: TGTGCCTGGAGTGTGGGAGGGACTGAAGCTTTCTTT. Encoded protein: CAWSVGGTEAFF.

The chain has TRBV3-1 (or the pseudogene TRBV3-2) and TRBJ1-2; TRBD1 agrees at 9 bases. Germline V lookup: CDR1 LGHDT, CDR2 YNNKEL (reference sequence). V trimming: 5 bases; J trimming: 7 bases; junction bases outside the gene matches: 11. This CDR3 contains 15 residues. The CDR3 DNA follows: TGTGCCAGCAGCAAATCCGCTACAGGGGGCCTTGGCTACACCTTC. Protein sequence: CASSKSATGGLGYTF.

This rearrangement joins TRBV28 to TRBJ2-7, with D perhaps TRBD2 (6 bases). This CDR3 region has 13 residues. Trimming shortened V by 7 bases and J by 5 bases, and 15 bases separated the two germline ends. CDR1 is MDHEN and CDR2 is SYDVKM in the germline V gene. This chain's CDR3 is CASTSSEGNEQYF. CDR3 in DNA: TGTGCCAGCACGTCTTCGGAGGGGAACGAGCAGTACTTC.

This clone was seen a few times. The chain is built from TRBV7-3 and TRBJ2-1; 9 bases align to TRBD1. The CDR3 covers 16 residues. V was pared by 5 bases and J by 6 bases, with 11 bases of the junction left unmatched. Germline-derived CDR1 and CDR2 are SGHTA and FQGTGA. CDR3 sequence (DNA): TGTGCCAGCAGCCTTCTCGAGTGGACAGGGGTCAATGAGCAGTTCTTC. Translating gives CASSLLEWTGVNEQFF.

The V call is TRBV4-3, the J call TRBJ2-5; the D gene is possibly TRBD1 (6 bases). The CDR3 is made up of 15 amino acids. Trimming left V 1 base short and J 4 bases short, with 13 bases between. Germline-derived CDR1 and CDR2 are LGHNA and YSLEER. DNA for the CDR3: TGCGCCAGCAGCCAAGTACACCAGGGGAGAGAGACCCAGTACTTC. This codes for CASSQVHQGRETQYF.

The gene calls are TRBV11-2 and TRBJ2-5; TRBD2 agrees at 11 bases. The V gene end was trimmed by 0 bases and the J gene end by 9 bases; junction bases not matched to a gene: 6. Germline assignment: CDR1 SGHAT and CDR2 FQNNGV. The CDR3 spans 15 residues. DNA of the CDR3: TGTGCCAGCAGCTTAGACGGGACTAGCGGAGCGTCCCAGTACTTC. Translating gives CASSLDGTSGASQYF.

The chain combines TRBV7-8 with TRBJ2-7; maybe TRBD2 (7 bases). V was trimmed by 8 bases and J by 0 bases, leaving 11 bases between them. This CDR3 is 13 amino acids long. The V gene's germline CDR1 is SGHVS and CDR2 FQNEAQ. The CDR3 loop reads CASLRGGSYEQYF. The CDR3 DNA reads as TGTGCCAGCCTGAGGGGGGGCTCCTACGAGCAGTACTTC. Full variable domain (missing parts from reference TRBV7-8 and TRBJ2-7): GAGVSQSPRYKVAKRGQDVALRCDPISGHVSLFWYQQALGQGPEFLTYFQNEAQLDKSGLPSDRFFAERPEGSVSTLKIQRTQQEDSAVYLCASLRGGSYEQYFGPGTRLTVT.

Written as DNA, the CDR3 is TGTGCCAGCAGCGTAGAAAAGCGGGAGATGACCGGGGAGCTGTTTTTT. Residues: CASSVEKREMTGELFF. The chain joins TRBV9 to TRBJ2-2; 8 bases map to TRBD2. The J segment lost 5 bases and the V segment lost 0 bases, leaving 6 bases of the junction unmatched. This CDR3 spans 16 amino acids. Germline values: CDR1 SGDLS, CDR2 YYNGEE.

In regard to this clone: Other DNA sequences within the sample encode an identical CDR3. The chain has TRBV2 and TRBJ1-5; 9 positions agree with TRBD1. CDR3 size: 15 residues. Germline assignment: CDR1 SNHLY and CDR2 FYNNEI. Unmatched junction bases numbered 6, after V lost 7 bases and J lost 2 bases. CDR3 nucleotide sequence: TGTGCCAGCACAGACAGGGGGGTCGGCAATCAGCCCCAGCATTTT. Its protein is CASTDRGVGNQPQHF.

The chain carries TRBV9 and TRBJ2-1, with a possible D match to TRBD1 (5 bases). The V gene's germline CDR1 is SGDLS and CDR2 YYNGEE. The CDR3 runs 16 residues. V dropped 0 bases and J dropped 4 bases, with 14 bases sitting between them. The CDR3 loop is CASSVAPTQVYNEQFF. DNA for the CDR3: TGTGCCAGCAGCGTAGCTCCGACACAGGTTTACAATGAGCAGTTCTTC.

V gene TRBV27 combines with J gene TRBJ2-2, with 7 bases identical to TRBD2. Per germline, CDR1 MNHEY and CDR2 SMNVEV (reference sequence). The CDR3 is 16 amino acids. V shed 6 bases and J 4 bases; nucleotides not matched to a gene: 11. CDR3 sequence: CASSLLQRERTGELFF. The CDR3 region has the DNA TGTGCCAGCAGCTTACTCCAGCGGGAACGCACCGGGGAGCTGTTTTTT.

J is TRBJ2-1 and V is TRBV7-7; 8 positions agree with TRBD2. Trimming cost V 3 bases and J 1 base; bases outside gene matches: 14. This CDR3 has 19 residues. The V gene's germline CDR1 is SSHAT and CDR2 FNYEAQ (reference sequence). CDR3 in DNA: TGTGCCAGCAGCTTGTTGTGCTCGCGGGAGGTCGAGTCCTACAATGAGCAGTTCTTC. It specifies CASSLLCSREVESYNEQFF. Together with reference TRBV7-7 and TRBJ2-1, the CDR3 gives the full variable domain: GAGVSQSPRYKVTKRGQDVTLRCDPISSHATLYWYQQALGQGPEFLTYFNYEAQPDKSGLPSDRFSAERPEGSISTLTIQRTEQRDSAMYRCASSLLCSREVESYNEQFFGPGTRLTVL.

The V gene is TRBV2, the J gene TRBJ2-5; 10 nucleotides match TRBD2. The trim removed 4 bases at V and 4 bases at J, leaving 12 bases unmatched. CDR1 is SNHLY, CDR2 FYNNEI, per germline. CDR3 length equals 17 residues. CDR3 sequence (DNA): TGTGCCAGCAGTGTTGAGCGGGAGGGCCCGTCTAGAGAGACCCAGTACTTC. As protein: CASSVEREGPSRETQYF.

This chain joins TRBV3-1 (or the pseudogene TRBV3-2) and TRBJ2-7; 12 positions agree with TRBD2. Germline assignment: CDR1 LGHDT and CDR2 YNNKEL (reference sequence). The CDR3 spans 13 residues. Unmatched junction bases numbered 1, after V lost 4 bases and J lost 6 bases. The DNA for the CDR3 is TGTGCCAGCAGCCCGGGACTAGCGGGCGAGCAGTACTTC. Translating gives CASSPGLAGEQYF.

The chain carries TRBV20-1 and TRBJ2-7; D not certain. This CDR3 has 11 amino acids. Germline V gene lookup returns CDR1 DFQATT and CDR2 SNEGSKA (reference sequence). Trimming removed 5 bases from V and 4 bases from J, with 9 bases in between. The CDR3 DNA sequence: TGCAGTGCTTCCGACATATACGAGCAGTACTTC. Amino acid sequence: CSASDIYEQYF.

V and J are TRBV6-2 or TRBV6-3 and TRBJ1-2; no definite D call. The CDR3 runs to 14 residues. Germline assignment: CDR1 MNHEY and CDR2 SVGEGT. V lost 2 bases and J 0 bases, leaving 7 bases between the germline ends. The CDR3 is CASSYPVTNYGYTF. CDR3 coding DNA: TGTGCCAGCAGTTACCCGGTTACTAACTATGGCTACACCTTC.

A few counts support this clone. V usage is TRBV10-3 and J usage is TRBJ1-2, with unresolved D. Germline V gives CDR1 ENHRY, CDR2 SYGVKD. Trimming took 2 bases from V and 2 from J, leaving 6 bases between them. This CDR3 is 13 amino acids long. CDR3 sequence (DNA): TGTGCCATCAGTGAGGCCAGGAACTATGGCTACACCTTC. This gives the protein CAISEARNYGYTF.

V is TRBV7-2 and J is TRBJ2-1, with TRBD2 as a possible D gene (5 bases). Per germline, CDR1 SGHTA and CDR2 FQGNSA. V gave up 5 bases and J gave up 4 bases, with 15 bases separating them. The CDR3 runs 15 residues. The CDR3 DNA sequence: TGTGCCAGCAGCCAGACGGCGGGCCTTTACAATGAGCAGTTCTTC. Residues: CASSQTAGLYNEQFF.

The V call is TRBV7-9, the J call TRBJ2-7; the match to TRBD1 covers 7 bases. Germline lookup yields CDR1 SEHNR and CDR2 FQNEAQ (reference sequence). V trimming: 5 bases; J trimming: 3 bases; junction bases outside the gene matches: 7. The CDR3 is made up of 14 amino acids. The CDR3: CASSNQPGGYEQYF. Here the CDR3 DNA reads TGTGCCAGCAGCAATCAACCAGGGGGCTACGAGCAGTACTTC.

The chain is built from TRBV29-1 and TRBJ2-7, with D perhaps TRBD2 (6 bases). Germline CDR1 SQVTM, CDR2 ANQGSEA. The CDR3 sequence is 11 residues long. Trimming took 3 bases from V and 6 from J, leaving 9 bases between them. CDR3 loop: CSVERGGEQYF. The CDR3 DNA reads TGCAGCGTTGAGAGGGGAGGCGAGCAGTACTTC.

The chain recombines TRBV4-1 with TRBJ2-7; the match to TRBD1 covers 7 bases. Germline V gene sequence: CDR1 MGHRA, CDR2 YSYEKL. V shed 1 base and J 1 base; nucleotides not matched to a gene: 10. The CDR3 covers 17 residues. CDR3 DNA: TGCGCCAGCAGCCAAGTATCCGCCGGGACAGCGTCCTACGAGCAGTACTTC. Amino acids: CASSQVSAGTASYEQYF.

The J gene is TRBJ1-6, the V gene TRBV4-2; 8 positions match TRBD1. The V and J ends lost 1 base and 0 bases, in that order; junction bases with no gene match: 8. This CDR3 comprises 19 residues. Per the germline V gene, CDR1 is LGHNA and CDR2 is YNFKEQ. In nucleotides, the CDR3 is TGTGCCAGCAGCCAAGTACGACAGGGGCCTTACTCCTATAATTCACCCCTCCACTTT. It specifies CASSQVRQGPYSYNSPLHF.

This clone was seen once. The chain is built from TRBV7-2 and TRBJ2-7, with D maybe TRBD1 (6 bases). The CDR3 runs 16 residues. V dropped 3 bases and J dropped 3 bases, with 18 bases sitting between them. Germline V CDR1 and CDR2: SGHTA, FQGNSA. The CDR3 protein is CASSFQTGQTHYEQYF. The CDR3 DNA sequence: TGTGCCAGCAGCTTCCAGACAGGCCAGACCCACTACGAGCAGTACTTC.

The sample holds one count of this clone. This chain uses TRBV19 with TRBJ1-4, with 10 bases matching TRBD1. This CDR3 comprises 17 residues. CDR1 and CDR2 from the germline V gene are LNHDA and SQIVND (reference sequence). With 3 bases clipped from V and 0 bases from J, the junction kept 4 bases outside the gene matches. CDR3 residues: CASSMRDRGSTNEKLFF. The DNA of the CDR3 is TGTGCCAGTAGTATGAGGGACAGGGGATCAACTAATGAAAAACTGTTTTTT. The full variable domain, in which reference TRBV19 and TRBJ1-4 provide the parts outside the CDR3, is DGGITQSPKYLFRKEGQNVTLSCEQNLNHDAMYWYRQDPGQGLRLIYYSQIVNDFQKGDIAEGYSVSREKKESFPLTVTSAQKNPTAFYLCASSMRDRGSTNEKLFFGSGTQLSVL.

This chain connects TRBV4-2 to TRBJ1-2; tentatively, D is TRBD1 (5 bases). This CDR3 region has 15 residues. Germline assignment: CDR1 LGHNA and CDR2 YNFKEQ. Trimming shortened V by 0 bases and J by 5 bases, and 13 bases separated the two germline ends. The CDR3 is CASSQERGSSYGYTF. The CDR3 DNA sequence: TGTGCCAGCAGCCAAGAGCGGGGCTCTAGTTATGGCTACACCTTC.

The CDR3 reads CASSQDLLGSGRSSYNEQFF. CDR3 DNA: TGCGCCAGCAGCCAAGATCTGCTAGGTAGCGGGAGGTCCTCCTACAATGAGCAGTTCTTC. V is TRBV4-3 and J is TRBJ2-1, with 10 bases that match TRBD2. Per germline, CDR1 LGHNA and CDR2 YSLEER. Trimming at V came to 0 bases and at J to 0 bases, leaving 11 bases not matched to a gene. The CDR3 contains 20 residues.

V is TRBV4-3 and J is TRBJ2-7; 9 nucleotides line up with TRBD2. CDR1 is LGHNA and CDR2 is YSLEER in the germline V gene. The CDR3 spans 16 residues. V was pared by 1 base and J by 5 bases, with 9 bases of the junction left unmatched. In DNA, the CDR3 is TGCGCCAGCAGCCAAGGGGTGGGACTAGCTAGCCACGAGCAGTACTTC. Translation gives CASSQGVGLASHEQYF.

The J gene is TRBJ2-7, the V gene TRBV6-1; maybe TRBD1 (5 bases). Trimming cost V 0 bases and J 3 bases, with 12 bases left between them. Germline CDR1 and CDR2: MNHNS and SASEGT. The length of the CDR3 is 15 residues. CDR3: CASSEAGNRLYEQYF. CDR3 coding DNA: TGTGCCAGCAGTGAAGCGGGGAACAGGCTCTACGAGCAGTACTTC.

The V gene is TRBV4-1, the J gene TRBJ2-3; D is uncertain. The CDR3 consists of 14 residues. CDR1 and CDR2 (germline): MGHRA, YSYEKL. Trimming pared 4 bases from V and 1 base from J, leaving 9 bases between. This CDR3 reads CASSLLLGTDTQYF. DNA of the CDR3: TGCGCCAGCAGCCTGTTGCTAGGCACAGATACGCAGTATTTT.

This clone was seen once. The chain uses TRBV7-9 and TRBJ2-7, with D possibly being TRBD1 (6 bases). Germline CDR1 and CDR2: SEHNR and FQNEAQ (reference sequence). The CDR3 has 14 residues. The V and J ends lost 6 bases and 3 bases respectively, with 15 bases between them. Written as DNA, the CDR3 is TGTGCCAGCAGTTCCGACAGGTCGGGCTACGAGCAGTACTTC. It translates to CASSSDRSGYEQYF.

V usage is TRBV29-1 and J usage is TRBJ1-4, with D maybe TRBD1 (5 bases). Germline V gene data show CDR1 as SQVTM and CDR2 as ANQGSEA. V lost 0 bases, J lost 1 base, and 9 bases lay in between. The CDR3 is 15 residues long. The CDR3 region has the DNA TGCAGCGTTGAAGAGGGGGGGTTAACTAATGAAAAACTGTTTTTT. Protein product: CSVEEGGLTNEKLFF.

The chain is built from TRBV7-6 and TRBJ1-3; the D gene is possibly TRBD1 (5 bases). CDR1 is SGHVS and CDR2 is FNYEAQ in the germline V gene. The CDR3 has 19 residues. V lost 5 bases and J 3 bases, leaving 26 bases between the germline ends. The CDR3 DNA reads TGTGCCAGCAGCCAACTAAGTGGGGGGATCCCCGTCTATGGAAACACCATATATTTT. It codes for CASSQLSGGIPVYGNTIYF.